Given below is one TCR beta chain in context. The antigen remains undetermined. The data stem from a study of T-cell reconstitution after alpha-beta-depleted transplantation in children. Study-wide results and caveats: Surviving recipient T cells and thymic progenitors underlay high day-60 TCRbeta diversity in some patients. T cells produced anew were the main source of T-cell counts and diversity one year after transplant. Where alpha-beta T cells came from about two months after transplant was reportedly several hundred expanded graft clones.

Per the germline V gene, CDR1 is SQVTM and CDR2 is ANQGSEA. CDR3 size: 15 residues. J gave up 4 bases and V 7 bases, and 8 bases lay outside the gene matches. A TCRbeta library incorporating unique molecular identifiers was prepared. TCRdb used MiXCR to reprocess the PCR reads, holding one entry per CDR3 protein. The data contain hundreds of thousands of distinct CDR3 sequences, about an eighth of them seen just once; the ten biggest clones take up about 0.77%. The genes are TRBV29-1 and TRBJ2-2; TRBD2 aligns across 11 bases. Material: PBMCs, obtained before TCRalphabeta/CD19-depleted stem cell transplant. This clonotype originated in a girl between 2 and 10 years old with congenital amegakaryocytic thrombocytopenia, due to receive a stem cell transplant. CDR3 DNA sequence: TGCAGCGCTCTCACTAGCGGGAGATTCACCGGGGAGCTGTTTTTT. Translating gives CSALTSGRFTGELFF.